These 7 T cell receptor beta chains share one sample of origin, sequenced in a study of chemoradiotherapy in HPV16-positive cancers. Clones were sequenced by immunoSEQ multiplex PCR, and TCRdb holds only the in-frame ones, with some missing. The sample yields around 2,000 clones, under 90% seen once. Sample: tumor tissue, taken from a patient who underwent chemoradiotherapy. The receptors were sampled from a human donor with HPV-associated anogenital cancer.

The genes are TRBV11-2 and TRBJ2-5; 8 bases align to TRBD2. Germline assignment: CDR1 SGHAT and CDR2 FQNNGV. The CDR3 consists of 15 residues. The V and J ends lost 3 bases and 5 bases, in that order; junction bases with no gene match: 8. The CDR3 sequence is CASSFTGTSRETQYF. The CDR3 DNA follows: TGTGCCAGCAGCTTTACCGGGACTAGTCGGGAGACCCAGTACTTC.

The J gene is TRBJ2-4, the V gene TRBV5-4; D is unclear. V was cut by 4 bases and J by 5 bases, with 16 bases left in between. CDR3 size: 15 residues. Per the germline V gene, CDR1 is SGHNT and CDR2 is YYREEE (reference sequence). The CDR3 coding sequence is TGTGCCAGCAGCACCCCTGGCAGCGAGGAAAACATTCAGTACTTC. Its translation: CASSTPGSEENIQYF.

Here the CDR3 DNA reads TGTGCCACCGGGACAGGGGTCTCTGGGGCCAACGTCCTGACTTTC. Its translation is CATGTGVSGANVLTF. The J gene is TRBJ2-6, the V gene TRBV15; the match to TRBD1 covers 10 bases. V dropped 8 bases and J dropped 0; count of bases not matched to a gene: 1. Per the germline V gene, CDR1 is LNHNV and CDR2 is YYDKDF (reference sequence). This CDR3 region has 15 residues.

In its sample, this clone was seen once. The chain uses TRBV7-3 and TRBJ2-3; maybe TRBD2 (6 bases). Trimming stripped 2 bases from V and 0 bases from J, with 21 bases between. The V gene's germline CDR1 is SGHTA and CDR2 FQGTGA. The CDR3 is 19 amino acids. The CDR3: CASSLLALFRQTSTDTQYF. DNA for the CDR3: TGTGCCAGCAGCTTACTAGCGCTGTTCCGACAAACTAGCACAGATACGCAGTATTTT.

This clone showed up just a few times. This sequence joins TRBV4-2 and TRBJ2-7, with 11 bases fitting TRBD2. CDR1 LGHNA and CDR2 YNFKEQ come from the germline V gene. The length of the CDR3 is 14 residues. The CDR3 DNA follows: TGTGCCAGCAGCCAAGATCGTCTAGCGGGGGGCCGACAGGTA. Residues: CASSQDRLAGGRQV.

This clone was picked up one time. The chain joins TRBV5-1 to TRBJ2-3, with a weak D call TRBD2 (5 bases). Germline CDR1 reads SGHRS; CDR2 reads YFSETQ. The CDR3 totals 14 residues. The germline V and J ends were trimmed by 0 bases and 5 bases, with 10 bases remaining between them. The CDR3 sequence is CASSLGVAGDTQYF. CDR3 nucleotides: TGCGCCAGCAGCTTGGGGGTGGCGGGAGATACGCAGTATTTT.

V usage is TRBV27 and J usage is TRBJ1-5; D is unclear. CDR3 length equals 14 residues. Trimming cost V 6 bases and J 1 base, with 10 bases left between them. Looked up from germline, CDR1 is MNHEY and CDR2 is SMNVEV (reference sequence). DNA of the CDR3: TGTGCCAGCAGGTCCAGTCTGAGCAATCAGCCCCAGCATTTT. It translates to CASRSSLSNQPQHF.